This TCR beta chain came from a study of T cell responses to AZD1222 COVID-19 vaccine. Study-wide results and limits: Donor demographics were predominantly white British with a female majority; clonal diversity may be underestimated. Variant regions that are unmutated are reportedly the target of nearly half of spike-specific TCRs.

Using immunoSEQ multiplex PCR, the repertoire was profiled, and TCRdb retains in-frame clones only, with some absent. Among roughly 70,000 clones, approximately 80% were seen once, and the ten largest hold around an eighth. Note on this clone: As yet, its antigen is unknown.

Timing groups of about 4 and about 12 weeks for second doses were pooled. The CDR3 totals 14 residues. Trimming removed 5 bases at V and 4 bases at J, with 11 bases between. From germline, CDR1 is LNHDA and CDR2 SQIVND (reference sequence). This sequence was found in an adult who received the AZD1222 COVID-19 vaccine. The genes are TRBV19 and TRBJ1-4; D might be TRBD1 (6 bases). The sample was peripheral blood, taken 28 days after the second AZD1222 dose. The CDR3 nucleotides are TGTGCCAGTAGTGTGGGGGGCCGTAATGAAAAACTGTTTTTT. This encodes CASSVGGRNEKLFF.